A selection of T cell receptor beta chains follows, all from one sample in a study of blood T cell repertoires in COVID-19. Clones were read by immunoSEQ multiplex PCR, and TCRdb kept only the in-frame ones, dropping some. The data contain roughly 140,000 clones, roughly 79% of them singletons. The sequencing input was peripheral blood. These receptors were obtained from a human donor with acute or convalescent COVID-19. The donor label of this sample is uncertain. The CDR3 runs from the conserved cysteine through the conserved F or W. Each record gives: D gene, J gene, V gene, clone size, CDR3 length, CDR3 DNA, CDR3 protein. D genes are given only for firm matches. Rows may omit the clone size; those that give it use once, few, many or a size class.

d_gene: -
j_gene: TRBJ2-3
v_gene: TRBV6-9
abundance: once
len: 13
CDR3nt: TGTGCCAGCAGTTACGCGGTCACAGATACGCAGTATTTT
CDR3aa: CASSYAVTDTQYF

d_gene: -
j_gene: TRBJ2-5
v_gene: TRBV24-1
abundance: -
len: 14
CDR3nt: TGTGCCACCAGTGATTTCCCACAGCAAGAGACCCAGTACTTC
CDR3aa: CATSDFPQQETQYF

d_gene: -
j_gene: TRBJ1-2
v_gene: TRBV30
abundance: -
len: 13
CDR3nt: TGTGCCTGGACCCCAACGGGTTTCTATGGCTACACCTTC
CDR3aa: CAWTPTGFYGYTF

d_gene: TRBD1
j_gene: TRBJ1-1
v_gene: TRBV3-1/TRBV3-2
abundance: -
len: 12
CDR3nt: TGTGCCAGCAGCCGCGACAGGGGAGCGGCTTTCTTT
CDR3aa: CASSRDRGAAFF

d_gene: -
j_gene: TRBJ1-1
v_gene: TRBV2
abundance: few
len: 12
CDR3nt: TGTGCCAGCTGGGGGGAGGACACTGAAGCTTTCTTT
CDR3aa: CASWGEDTEAFF

d_gene: -
j_gene: TRBJ2-1
v_gene: TRBV11-2
abundance: -
len: 12
CDR3nt: TGTGCCAGCAGCTTAGTCTTGAATGAGCAGTTCTTC
CDR3aa: CASSLVLNEQFF

d_gene: -
j_gene: TRBJ2-2
v_gene: TRBV3-1/TRBV3-2
abundance: -
len: 12
CDR3nt: TGTGCCAGCAGCCCCCGGTACGGGGAGCTGTTTTTT
CDR3aa: CASSPRYGELFF

d_gene: -
j_gene: TRBJ1-1
v_gene: TRBV12-3/TRBV12-4
abundance: -
len: 12
CDR3nt: TGTGCCAGCAGCCCGTTACTCGGTGAAGCTTTCTTT
CDR3aa: CASSPLLGEAFF

d_gene: -
j_gene: TRBJ1-2
v_gene: TRBV6-5
abundance: -
len: 14
CDR3nt: TGTGCCAGCAGTCCAACAGGGAACAACTATGGCTACACCTTC
CDR3aa: CASSPTGNNYGYTF

d_gene: -
j_gene: TRBJ1-1
v_gene: TRBV7-9
abundance: few
len: 15
CDR3nt: TGTGCCAGCAGCTCGCCCCGGGACATCTACACTGAAGCTTTCTTT
CDR3aa: CASSSPRDIYTEAFF

d_gene: TRBD1
j_gene: TRBJ1-1
v_gene: TRBV19
abundance: -
len: 14
CDR3nt: TGTGCCAGTAGTTTGCGACAGGGAACGGCTGAAGCTTTCTTT
CDR3aa: CASSLRQGTAEAFF

d_gene: TRBD1
j_gene: TRBJ1-4
v_gene: TRBV9
abundance: -
len: 16
CDR3nt: TGTGCCAGCAGCGTTCGAGGGACAGGGAGGGAGGAAAAACTGTTTTTT
CDR3aa: CASSVRGTGREEKLFF

d_gene: TRBD1
j_gene: TRBJ1-6
v_gene: TRBV28
abundance: -
len: 19
CDR3nt: TGTGCCAGCAGCCTCACCGGGACAGGGGTTTCCCGCTATAATTCACCCCTCCACTTT
CDR3aa: CASSLTGTGVSRYNSPLHF

d_gene: -
j_gene: TRBJ1-1
v_gene: TRBV11-2
abundance: once
len: 14
CDR3nt: TGTGCCAGCAGCTCCATGGGACAGAACACTGAAGCTTTCTTT
CDR3aa: CASSSMGQNTEAFF

d_gene: -
j_gene: TRBJ2-1
v_gene: TRBV7-7
abundance: -
len: 16
CDR3nt: TGTGCTAGCAGCTTAGACGGGGGTGCCTCCTACAATGAGCAGTTCTTC
CDR3aa: CASSLDGGASYNEQFF

d_gene: -
j_gene: TRBJ1-5
v_gene: TRBV19
abundance: -
len: 10
CDR3nt: TGTGCCAGCGGGGATCAGCCCCAGCATTTT
CDR3aa: CASGDQPQHF

d_gene: -
j_gene: TRBJ1-1
v_gene: TRBV5-1
abundance: once
len: 15
CDR3nt: TGCGCCAGCAGCTCAGGACGGGGGTTGAACACTGAAGCTTTCTTT
CDR3aa: CASSSGRGLNTEAFF

d_gene: TRBD1
j_gene: TRBJ2-3
v_gene: TRBV5-6
abundance: -
len: 16
CDR3nt: TGTGCCAGCAGCCCCGCCGGGACAGGGTTGAAAGATACGCAGTATTTT
CDR3aa: CASSPAGTGLKDTQYF

d_gene: -
j_gene: TRBJ2-2
v_gene: TRBV15
abundance: -
len: 16
CDR3nt: TGTGCCACCAGCAGAGAGGAGGGGGCAGACACCGGGGAGCTGTTTTTT
CDR3aa: CATSREEGADTGELFF

d_gene: -
j_gene: TRBJ1-2
v_gene: TRBV6-1
abundance: -
len: 13
CDR3nt: TGTGCCAGCAGTGAGGGGACATATTATGGCTACACCTTC
CDR3aa: CASSEGTYYGYTF

d_gene: -
j_gene: TRBJ1-4
v_gene: TRBV7-9
abundance: -
len: 15
CDR3nt: TGTGCCAGCAGCTTACACGGGACTGATAATGAAAAACTGTTTTTT
CDR3aa: CASSLHGTDNEKLFF

d_gene: TRBD1
j_gene: TRBJ1-4
v_gene: TRBV7-6
abundance: -
len: 15
CDR3nt: TGTGCCAGCAGCCCGGGACAGGGCCTAGGTGAAAAACTGTTTTTT
CDR3aa: CASSPGQGLGEKLFF

d_gene: TRBD1
j_gene: TRBJ1-5
v_gene: TRBV20-1
abundance: -
len: 15
CDR3nt: TGCAGTGCTAGTAGGGACAGGGGACCCAATCAGCCCCAGCATTTT
CDR3aa: CSASRDRGPNQPQHF

d_gene: -
j_gene: TRBJ2-3
v_gene: TRBV5-6
abundance: -
len: 16
CDR3nt: TGTGCCAGCAGCCTTTTTGAGAGAACTAGCACAGATACGCAGTATTTT
CDR3aa: CASSLFERTSTDTQYF

d_gene: TRBD1
j_gene: TRBJ2-5
v_gene: TRBV10-2
abundance: -
len: 16
CDR3nt: TGCGCCAGCAGTGTTGCGGGGACAGGGGGTCCGAGGACCCAGTACTTC
CDR3aa: CASSVAGTGGPRTQYF

d_gene: -
j_gene: TRBJ1-5
v_gene: TRBV12-3/TRBV12-4
abundance: -
len: 13
CDR3nt: TGTGCCAGCAGTTTAAAAGCTCGGCAGCCCCAGCATTTT
CDR3aa: CASSLKARQPQHF

d_gene: TRBD1
j_gene: TRBJ1-2
v_gene: TRBV19
abundance: -
len: 16
CDR3nt: TGTGCCAGTAGACAACCAGGAGGGGGGACAGCATATGGCTACACCTTC
CDR3aa: CASRQPGGGTAYGYTF

d_gene: -
j_gene: TRBJ1-1
v_gene: TRBV7-9
abundance: -
len: 16
CDR3nt: TGTGCCAGCAGCTTAACCTCAAGACAGGCGACCACTGAAGCTTTCTTT
CDR3aa: CASSLTSRQATTEAFF